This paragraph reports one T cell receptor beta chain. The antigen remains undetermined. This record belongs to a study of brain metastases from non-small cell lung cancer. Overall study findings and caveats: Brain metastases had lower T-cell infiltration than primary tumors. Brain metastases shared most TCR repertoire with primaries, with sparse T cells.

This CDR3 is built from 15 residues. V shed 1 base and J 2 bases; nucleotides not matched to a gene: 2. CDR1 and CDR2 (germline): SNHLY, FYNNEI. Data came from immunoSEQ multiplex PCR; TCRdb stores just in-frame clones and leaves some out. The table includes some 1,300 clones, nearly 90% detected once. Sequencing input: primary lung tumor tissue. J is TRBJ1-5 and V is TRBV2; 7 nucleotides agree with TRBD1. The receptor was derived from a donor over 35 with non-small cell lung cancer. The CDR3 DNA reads TGTGCCAGCAGTGAAGGGGGACAGCGCAATCAGCCCCAGCATTTT. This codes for CASSEGGQRNQPQHF.